The 12 T cell receptor beta chains reported below all come from one sample, sequenced in a study of blood T cell repertoires in COVID-19. The protocol was immunoSEQ multiplex PCR, while the TCRdb copy is restricted to in-frame clones and leaves out a portion. Among about 250,000 clones, 70% to 85% were seen once, and the ten largest hold 8.9%. Sequencing used peripheral blood. The receptors originated from a man older than 75 with acute or convalescent COVID-19.

The chain has TRBV2 and TRBJ1-2; TRBD1 aligns across 10 bases. Trimming took 9 bases from V and 7 from J; bases not matched to a gene: 8. The germline V gene has CDR1 SNHLY and CDR2 FYNNEI. The CDR3 is 13 residues long. The CDR3 protein is CASTGQGMGGYTF. The CDR3 region has the DNA TGTGCCAGTACGGGACAGGGGATGGGTGGCTACACCTTC.

In the case of this clone: The germline gene is not matched at one end of the junction; a read error may be the cause. The chain joins TRBV6-2 or TRBV6-3 to TRBJ1-2, with unresolved D. Germline assignment: CDR1 MNHEY and CDR2 SVGEGT. The CDR3 has 15 residues. CDR3 region: CASRYYAGRLYGYTF. CDR3 coding DNA: TGTGCCAGCAGATACTACGCGGGCCGCCTCTATGGCTACACCTTC.

The chain is built from TRBV5-4 and TRBJ1-2; 8 nucleotides line up with TRBD1. Germline CDR1 SGHNT, CDR2 YYREEE (reference sequence). The V gene end was trimmed by 4 bases and the J gene end by 0 bases; junction bases not matched to a gene: 5. The CDR3 consists of 15 residues. CDR3 coding DNA: TGTGCCAGCAGCCCGGGACAGGCAACTAACTATGGCTACACCTTC. Its protein is CASSPGQATNYGYTF.

V usage is TRBV10-1 and J usage is TRBJ2-3; possibly TRBD1 for D (6 bases). The CDR3 has 16 residues. The V and J ends lost 0 bases and 4 bases respectively, with 14 bases between them. Germline V gene data show CDR1 as WNHNN and CDR2 as SYGVQD (reference sequence). This CDR3 reads CASSESFSRGPDTQYF. The CDR3 DNA is TGCGCCAGCAGTGAGTCGTTCTCCAGGGGTCCAGATACGCAGTATTTT.

This clone was seen once. The rearrangement joins TRBV6-5 to TRBJ1-2, with D uncertain. This CDR3 is built from 15 residues. Germline V gene data show CDR1 as MNHEY and CDR2 as SVGAGI. V was pared by 7 bases and J by 2 bases, with 17 bases between. CDR3 bases: TGTGCCAGCATCCCCCCGGGTCGGGGAAACTATGGCTACACCTTC. Residues: CASIPPGRGNYGYTF.

The chain links TRBV3-1 (or the pseudogene TRBV3-2) to TRBJ2-1; TRBD2 aligns across 10 bases. CDR3 length: 13 residues. In germline, CDR1 is LGHDT, CDR2 YNNKEL (reference sequence). V lost 10 bases to trimming and J lost 8 bases; unmatched junction nucleotides: 8. The CDR3 coding sequence is TGTGCCACCGCAGCGGGAGGGCCCGATGAGCAGTTCTTC. As protein: CATAAGGPDEQFF.

V is TRBV29-1 and J is TRBJ1-3; the match to TRBD1 covers 7 bases. V lost 6 bases and J lost 4; bases outside the gene matches: 12. Per germline, CDR1 SQVTM and CDR2 ANQGSEA. The CDR3 runs to 15 residues. The DNA for the CDR3 is TGCAGCGTCCCTGCAACAGGGGCAGCAGGAAACACCATATATTTT. It codes for CSVPATGAAGNTIYF. Complete variable domain (other parts from reference TRBV29-1 and TRBJ1-3): SAVISQKPSRDICQRGTSLTIQCQVDSQVTMMFWYRQQPGQSLTLIATANQGSEATYESGFVIDKFPISRPNLTFSTLTVSNMSPEDSSIYLCSVPATGAAGNTIYFGEGSWLTVV.

The DNA of the CDR3 is TGTGCCAGCAGCGTATCGGCAGCGGGAGGGAAAACCTACAATGAGCAGTTCTTC. Its protein product is CASSVSAAGGKTYNEQFF. This chain joins TRBV9 and TRBJ2-1; 10 bases are shared with TRBD2. The CDR3 runs to 18 residues. Germline trimming cut 1 base from V and 2 bases from J; bases unmatched to any gene: 9. Germline CDR1 reads SGDLS; CDR2 reads YYNGEE. The complete variable domain, with remaining parts taken from reference TRBV9 and TRBJ2-1, reads DSGVTQTPKHLITATGQRVTLRCSPRSGDLSVYWYQQSLDQGLQFLIQYYNGEERAKGNILERFSAQQFPDLHSELNLSSLELGDSALYFCASSVSAAGGKTYNEQFFGPGTRLTVL.

V and J are TRBV11-2 and TRBJ2-3; perhaps TRBD1 as D (6 bases). The V end lost 1 base, the J end lost 1 base, and 9 bases lay between the germline ends. Germline CDR1 SGHAT, CDR2 FQNNGV. The CDR3 sequence is 15 residues long. CDR3 residues: CASSLVAGGTDTQYF. For the CDR3, the DNA is TGTGCCAGCAGCTTAGTCGCAGGGGGCACAGATACGCAGTATTTT.

The chain links TRBV11-3 to TRBJ2-7, with a possible D match to TRBD2 (5 bases). The germline gives CDR1 SGHNT, CDR2 YENEEA. Trimming left V 2 bases short and J 0 bases short, with 14 bases between. There are 16 residues in the CDR3. As DNA, the CDR3 is TGTGCCAGCAGCTTACCTGGTAGCGCCTCCTCCTACGAGCAGTACTTC. Protein: CASSLPGSASSYEQYF.

The chain links TRBV4-1 to TRBJ2-7; D not resolved. The germline V and J ends were trimmed by 5 bases and 4 bases, with 12 bases remaining between them. Germline V gives CDR1 MGHRA, CDR2 YSYEKL. The CDR3 runs to 13 residues. Here the CDR3 reads CASSYRNGYEQYF. The CDR3 DNA reads as TGCGCCAGCAGCTACCGGAACGGGTACGAGCAGTACTTC.

V and J are TRBV30 and TRBJ1-6; 8 bases fit TRBD1. Germline V CDR1 and CDR2: GTSNPN, SVGIG (reference sequence). J lost 5 bases, V lost 7 bases, and 4 bases had no gene match. The CDR3 consists of 13 residues. CDR3 loop: CASGQGDNSPLHF. CDR3 DNA sequence: TGTGCCTCTGGACAGGGCGATAATTCACCCCTCCACTTT.